This T cell receptor (beta chain) was retrieved from a study of blood T cell repertoires in COVID-19. Germline CDR1 and CDR2: SEHNR and FQNEAQ (reference sequence). The CDR3 is made up of 16 amino acids. The J segment lost 6 bases and the V segment lost 5 bases, leaving 8 bases of the junction unmatched. Only in-frame clones appear in the TCRdb table, and some are missing; sequencing was by immunoSEQ multiplex PCR. This sample yields roughly 250,000 clones, of which more than 85% are seen a single time; under 3% belongs to the top ten. Patients in Seattle were enrolled during active infection, then followed longitudinally. This clone was seen only a few times.

The sequencing sample was made of peripheral blood. The V call is TRBV7-9, the J call TRBJ2-2; 11 bases agree with TRBD1. The source is a person aged 18 to 29 with COVID-19, enrolled during active disease. The CDR3 loop is CASSTGTGGFAGELFF. In nucleotides, the CDR3 is TGTGCCAGCAGCACCGGGACAGGGGGGTTCGCCGGGGAGCTGTTTTTT.